This TCR beta chain comes out of a study of T cells in Graves' hyperthyroidism and ophthalmopathy. At the level of the study: At the time of initial diagnosis and before any treatment, peripheral blood was collected. Whole-study results and caveats: Most thyroid clonotypes that were expanded above 0.001 also turned up in blood. The model made its ophthalmopathy prediction, and onset followed a median approximately 7 months later.

From RNA transcripts, TCR beta CDR3 regions were amplified. A first-round RT-PCR of the TCR CDR3 used the HTBI primer set. TCRdb reanalysed the multiplex PCR reads using MiXCR and keeps one entry per CDR3 protein. The sample has about 290,000 distinct CDR3 sequences, more than 15% seen once. In this sample, this clonotype turned up many times. Its cognate antigen is unknown. For the diagnoses, clinical symptoms, serum thyroxine and TRAb, thyroid ultrasound and orbital computed tomography were used. Germline-derived CDR1 and CDR2 are MNHEY and SMNVEV (reference sequence). V was pared by 1 base and J by 2 bases, with 2 bases of the junction left unmatched. The CDR3 runs to 15 residues.

The receptor was isolated from a woman in her sixties or seventies with Graves' ophthalmopathy. The chain is built from TRBV27 and TRBJ2-5; TRBD2 matches 9 bases. Sequencing was performed on blood. This CDR3 reads CASSLYGLAQETQYF. In DNA, the CDR3 is TGTGCCAGCAGTTTATACGGACTAGCGCAAGAGACCCAGTACTTC.